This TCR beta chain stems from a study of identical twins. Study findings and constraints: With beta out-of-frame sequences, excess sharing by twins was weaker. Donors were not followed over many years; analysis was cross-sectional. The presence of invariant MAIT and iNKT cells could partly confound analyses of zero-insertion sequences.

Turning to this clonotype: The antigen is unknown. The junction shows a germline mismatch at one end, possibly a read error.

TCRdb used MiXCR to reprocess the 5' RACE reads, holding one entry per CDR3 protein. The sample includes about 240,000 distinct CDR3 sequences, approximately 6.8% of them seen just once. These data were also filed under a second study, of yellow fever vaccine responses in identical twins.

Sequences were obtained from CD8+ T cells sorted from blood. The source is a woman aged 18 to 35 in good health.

CDR3 sequence reads: CCASAPWAGGPIETQYF. The CDR3 DNA sequence: TGCTGTGCTAGCGCTCCCTGGGCGGGGGGGCCGATAGAGACCCAGTACTTC. The rearrangement joins TRBV20-1 to TRBJ2-5; TRBD2 matches at 9 bases. Germline values: CDR1 DFQATT, CDR2 SNEGSKA (reference sequence). The CDR3 loop spans 17 amino acids.